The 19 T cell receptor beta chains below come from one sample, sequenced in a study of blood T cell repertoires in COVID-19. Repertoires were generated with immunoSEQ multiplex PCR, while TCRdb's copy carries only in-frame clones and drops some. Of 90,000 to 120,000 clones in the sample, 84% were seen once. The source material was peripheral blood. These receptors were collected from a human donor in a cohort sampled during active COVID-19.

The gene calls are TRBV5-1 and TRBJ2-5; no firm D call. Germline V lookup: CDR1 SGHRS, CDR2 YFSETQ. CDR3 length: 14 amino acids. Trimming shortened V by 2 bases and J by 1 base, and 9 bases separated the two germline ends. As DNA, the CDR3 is TGCGCCAGCAGCTTAAACAGCATCCAAGAGACCCAGTACTTC. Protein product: CASSLNSIQETQYF.

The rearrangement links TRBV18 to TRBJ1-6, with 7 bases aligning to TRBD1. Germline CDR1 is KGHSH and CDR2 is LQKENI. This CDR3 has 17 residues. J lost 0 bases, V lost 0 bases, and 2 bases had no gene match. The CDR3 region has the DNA TGTGCCAGCTCACCACCGGGACAGAGCTCCTATAATTCACCCCTCCACTTT. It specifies CASSPPGQSSYNSPLHF. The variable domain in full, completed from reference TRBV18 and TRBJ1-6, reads NAGVMQNPRHLVRRRGQEARLRCSPMKGHSHVYWYRQLPEEGLKFMVYLQKENIIDESGMPKERFSAEFPKEGPSILRIQQVVRGDSAAYFCASSPPGQSSYNSPLHFGNGTRLTVT.

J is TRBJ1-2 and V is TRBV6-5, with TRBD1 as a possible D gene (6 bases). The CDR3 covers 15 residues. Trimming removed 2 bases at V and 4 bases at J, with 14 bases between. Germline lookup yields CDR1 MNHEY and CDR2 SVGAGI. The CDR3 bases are TGTGCCAGCAGTTACACCTCTGGGGGCGGCTATGGCTACACCTTC. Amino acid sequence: CASSYTSGGGYGYTF.

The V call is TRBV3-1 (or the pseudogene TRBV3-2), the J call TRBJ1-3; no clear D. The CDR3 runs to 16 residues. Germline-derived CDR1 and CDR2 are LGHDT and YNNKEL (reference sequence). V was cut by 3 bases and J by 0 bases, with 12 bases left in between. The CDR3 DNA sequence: TGTGCCAGCAGCCAGGTGGCTGGTGGCTCTGGAAACACCATATATTTT. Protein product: CASSQVAGGSGNTIYF.

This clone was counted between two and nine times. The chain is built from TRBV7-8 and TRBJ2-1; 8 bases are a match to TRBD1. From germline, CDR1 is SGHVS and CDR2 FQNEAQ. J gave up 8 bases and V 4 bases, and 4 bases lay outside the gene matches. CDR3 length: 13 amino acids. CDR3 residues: CASSSDRADEQFF. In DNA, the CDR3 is TGTGCCAGCAGCTCGGACAGGGCGGATGAGCAGTTCTTC.

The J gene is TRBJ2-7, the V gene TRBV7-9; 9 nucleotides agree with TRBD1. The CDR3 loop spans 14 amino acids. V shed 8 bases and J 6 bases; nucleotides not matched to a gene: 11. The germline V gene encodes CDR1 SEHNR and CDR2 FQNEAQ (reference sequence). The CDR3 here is CASRGQGSVGEQYV. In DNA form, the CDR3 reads TGTGCCAGCCGTGGACAGGGGAGTGTGGGCGAGCAGTACGTC.

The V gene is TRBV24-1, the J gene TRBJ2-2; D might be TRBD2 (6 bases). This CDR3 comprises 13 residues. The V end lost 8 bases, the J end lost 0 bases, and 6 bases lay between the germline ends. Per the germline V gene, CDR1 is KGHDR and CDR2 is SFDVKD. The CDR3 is CATTGANTGELFF. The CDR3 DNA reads TGTGCCACCACGGGGGCGAACACCGGGGAGCTGTTTTTT.

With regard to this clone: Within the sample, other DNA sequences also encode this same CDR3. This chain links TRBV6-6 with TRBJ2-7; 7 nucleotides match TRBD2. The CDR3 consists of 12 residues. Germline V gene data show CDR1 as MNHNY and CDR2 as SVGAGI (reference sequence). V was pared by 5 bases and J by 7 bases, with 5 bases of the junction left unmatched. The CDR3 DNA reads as TGTGCCAGCAGTCCGACGGGGGGTGAGCAGTACGTC. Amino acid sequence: CASSPTGGEQYV.

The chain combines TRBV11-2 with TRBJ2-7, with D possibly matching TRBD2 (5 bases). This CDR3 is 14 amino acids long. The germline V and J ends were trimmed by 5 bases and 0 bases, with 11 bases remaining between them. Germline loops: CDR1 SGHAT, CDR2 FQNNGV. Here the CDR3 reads CASSPGLASYEQYV. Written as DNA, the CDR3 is TGTGCCAGCAGCCCCGGACTGGCCTCCTACGAGCAGTACGTC.

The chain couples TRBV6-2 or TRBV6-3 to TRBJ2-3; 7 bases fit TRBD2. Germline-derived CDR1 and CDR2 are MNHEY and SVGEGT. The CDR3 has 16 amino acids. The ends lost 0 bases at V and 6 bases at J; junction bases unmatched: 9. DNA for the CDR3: TGTGCCAGCAGTTACTCGAGGCGGGACGGGAGGGATACGCAGTATTTT. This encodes CASSYSRRDGRDTQYF.

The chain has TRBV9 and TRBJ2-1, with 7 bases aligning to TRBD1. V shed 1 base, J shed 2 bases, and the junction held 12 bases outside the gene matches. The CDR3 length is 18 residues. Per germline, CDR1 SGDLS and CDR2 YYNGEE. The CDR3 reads CASSVPPIQGRTYNEQFF. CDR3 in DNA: TGTGCCAGCAGCGTACCTCCTATACAGGGGAGAACCTACAATGAGCAGTTCTTC.

The CDR3 spells CASSLLQADGYTF. CDR3 in DNA: TGCGCCAGCAGCTTGCTACAGGCCGATGGCTACACCTTC. V gene TRBV5-1 combines with J gene TRBJ1-2, with D possibly TRBD1 on 5 matching bases. Germline V gene data show CDR1 as SGHRS and CDR2 as YFSETQ. Trimming removed 1 base at V and 6 bases at J, with 10 bases between. CDR3 length equals 13 residues.

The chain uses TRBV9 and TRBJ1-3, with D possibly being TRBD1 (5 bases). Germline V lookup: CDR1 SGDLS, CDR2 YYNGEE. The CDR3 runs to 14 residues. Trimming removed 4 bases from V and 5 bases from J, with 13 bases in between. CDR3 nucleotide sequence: TGTGCCAGCAGCCTAGGGGAGAACCGAAACACCATATATTTT. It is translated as CASSLGENRNTIYF.

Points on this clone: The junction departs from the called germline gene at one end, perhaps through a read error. The CDR3 sequence: CASNLPGQLNTEAFF. The CDR3 DNA is TGTGCCAGCAATTTACCCGGACAGTTGAACACTGAAGCTTTCTTT. The chain links TRBV28 to TRBJ1-1, with D possibly matching TRBD1 (6 bases). The CDR3 loop spans 15 amino acids. CDR1 and CDR2 (germline): MDHEN, SYDVKM.

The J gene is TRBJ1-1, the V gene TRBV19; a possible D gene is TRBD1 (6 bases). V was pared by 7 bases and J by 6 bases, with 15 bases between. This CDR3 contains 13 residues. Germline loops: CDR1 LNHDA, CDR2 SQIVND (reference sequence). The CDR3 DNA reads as TGTGCCAGTACAAACCAGGGGAAGTCTGAAGCTTTCTTT. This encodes CASTNQGKSEAFF.

The CDR3 reads CASSLSVGRARNEQFF. DNA for the CDR3: TGTGCCAGCAGCTTATCGGTAGGGAGGGCTCGGAATGAGCAGTTCTTC. The V call is TRBV11-2, the J call TRBJ2-1, with 7 positions matching TRBD2. Trimming took 2 bases from V and 7 from J; bases not matched to a gene: 11. This CDR3 is built from 16 residues. CDR1 and CDR2 (germline): SGHAT, FQNNGV.

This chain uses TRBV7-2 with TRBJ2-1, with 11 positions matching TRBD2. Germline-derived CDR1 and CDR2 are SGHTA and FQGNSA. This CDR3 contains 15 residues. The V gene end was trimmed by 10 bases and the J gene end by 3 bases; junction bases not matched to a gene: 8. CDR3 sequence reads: CATGTSGGLYNEQFF. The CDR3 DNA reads TGTGCCACAGGAACTAGCGGGGGACTCTACAATGAGCAGTTCTTC.

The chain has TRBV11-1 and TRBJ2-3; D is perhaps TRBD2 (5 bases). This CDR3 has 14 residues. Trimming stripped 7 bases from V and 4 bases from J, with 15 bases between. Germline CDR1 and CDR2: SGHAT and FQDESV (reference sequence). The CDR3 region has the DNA TGTGCCAGCACCGGAAGTATCGGGGCAGATACGCAGTATTTT. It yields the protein CASTGSIGADTQYF.

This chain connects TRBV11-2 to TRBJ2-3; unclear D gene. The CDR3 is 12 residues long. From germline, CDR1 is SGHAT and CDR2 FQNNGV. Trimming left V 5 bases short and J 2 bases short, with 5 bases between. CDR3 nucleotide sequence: TGTGCCAGCAGCCTATACACAGATACGCAGTATTTT. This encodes CASSLYTDTQYF.